This entry is about one T cell receptor (beta chain). The data are from a study of cytomegalovirus exposure and HLA in healthy donors. Primers for the PCR totalled 60 Vbeta and 13 Jbeta. TCRdb's copy holds only in-frame clones and misses some; the assay was immunoSEQ multiplex PCR. The sample has tens of thousands of clones. This CDR3 is built from 20 residues. Losses at the gene ends were 6 bases for V and 0 bases for J; bases not matched to a gene: 21. CDR1 and CDR2 (germline): SQVTM, ANQGSEA. Sequenced: PBMCs. The receptor was derived from a man aged 40-50 years in good health and CMV-seronegative. This chain uses TRBV29-1 with TRBJ2-1; TRBD2 aligns across 9 bases. Written as DNA, the CDR3 is TGCAGCGTCGCCTTGGCGTGGCGGGGGGGCCAAAAAGTCTCCTACAATGAGCAGTTCTTC. It yields the protein CSVALAWRGGQKVSYNEQFF.